The next 27 T cell receptor beta chains were all read from a single sample in a study of blood T cell repertoires in COVID-19. Clones were read by immunoSEQ multiplex PCR, and TCRdb kept only the in-frame ones, dropping some. The table includes approximately 54,000 clones, 85% to 90% detected once. The sequencing sample was made of peripheral blood. The receptors were gathered from a man older than 75 with active COVID-19.

The CDR3 here is CASRAPAGKNYEQYF. Written as DNA, the CDR3 is TGCGCCAGCAGGGCCCCAGCGGGGAAAAACTACGAGCAGTACTTC. The chain recombines TRBV10-2 with TRBJ2-7, with TRBD2 identical over 7 bases. Germline V lookup: CDR1 WSHSY, CDR2 SAAADI. This CDR3 is built from 15 residues. The V and J ends lost 6 bases and 3 bases, in that order; junction bases with no gene match: 11.

A single count supports this clone. This chain joins TRBV7-2 and TRBJ2-7; 9 bases align to TRBD1. Looked up from germline, CDR1 is SGHTA and CDR2 is FQGNSA. The CDR3 covers 15 residues. Trimming cost V 5 bases and J 7 bases; bases outside gene matches: 12. CDR3 amino acids: CASSDQTGGFREQYF. CDR3 coding DNA: TGTGCCAGCAGCGATCAGACAGGGGGATTTCGAGAGCAGTACTTC.

The V gene is TRBV6-5, the J gene TRBJ2-1, with 7 bases fitting TRBD1. Germline assignment: CDR1 MNHEY and CDR2 SVGAGI. V lost 2 bases and J lost 4; bases outside the gene matches: 2. The CDR3 has 14 amino acids. CDR3 nucleotides: TGTGCCAGCAGTTACGGGACAGAATACAATGAGCAGTTCTTC. Amino acid sequence: CASSYGTEYNEQFF.

The chain carries TRBV27 and TRBJ2-3; no clear D gene. The V and J ends lost 4 bases and 5 bases respectively, with 13 bases between them. This CDR3 is built from 14 residues. Per germline, CDR1 MNHEY and CDR2 SMNVEV (reference sequence). CDR3 sequence reads: CASSSPQAKDTQYF. The CDR3 nucleotides are TGTGCCAGCAGTTCCCCCCAGGCAAAAGATACGCAGTATTTT.

CDR3 amino acids: CASSSTANDEKLFF. The CDR3 bases are TGTGCCAGTAGTTCGACAGCGAACGATGAAAAACTGTTTTTT. The rearrangement links TRBV19 to TRBJ1-4; possibly TRBD1 for D (5 bases). V was clipped by 5 bases and J by 6 bases, with 13 bases between them. Germline V gives CDR1 LNHDA, CDR2 SQIVND (reference sequence). The CDR3 totals 14 residues.

This clone was counted between two and nine times. The V gene is TRBV11-3, the J gene TRBJ2-1; perhaps TRBD2 as D (6 bases). Deletions cut 2 bases from V and 7 bases from J, with 24 bases between. Germline V CDR1 and CDR2: SGHNT, YENEEA. There are 18 residues in the CDR3. CDR3 region: CASSLFYRAGSILNEQFF. CDR3 nucleotides: TGTGCCAGCAGCTTATTTTATCGGGCCGGGAGCATTCTTAATGAGCAGTTCTTC.

The chain carries TRBV7-8 and TRBJ2-7; TRBD1 is a possible D gene (7 bases). V was cut by 5 bases and J by 3 bases, with 14 bases left in between. This CDR3 is built from 14 residues. Germline loops: CDR1 SGHVS, CDR2 FQNEAQ. The CDR3 protein is CASSLRQGGYEQYF. Here the CDR3 DNA reads TGTGCCAGCAGCCTCCGACAGGGAGGCTACGAGCAGTACTTC.

The genes are TRBV6-1 and TRBJ2-5; D is possibly TRBD2 (5 bases). CDR1 and CDR2 from the germline V gene are MNHNS and SASEGT. This CDR3 has 14 amino acids. The ends were cut back, 2 bases at V and 5 bases at J, with 12 bases in the middle. Written as DNA, the CDR3 is TGTGCCAGCAGTGAAAAGATCGGGGTGGAGACCCAGTACTTC. Translation: CASSEKIGVETQYF.

The chain links TRBV6-5 to TRBJ1-3; D uncertain. There are 15 residues in the CDR3. The ends were cut back, 6 bases at V and 3 bases at J, with 15 bases in the middle. Germline CDR1 is MNHEY and CDR2 is SVGAGI. The CDR3 DNA is TGTGCCAGCAGATATACGGTCTCAGGTGGAAACACCATATATTTT. It encodes CASRYTVSGGNTIYF.

This rearrangement joins TRBV15 to TRBJ1-2; D possibly corresponds to TRBD1 (5 bases). V lost 0 bases and J 8 bases, leaving 16 bases between the germline ends. CDR1 is LNHNV, CDR2 YYDKDF, per germline (reference sequence). The CDR3 extends over 15 amino acids. The CDR3 region has the DNA TGTGCCACCAGCAGAGATGGGGGGTACTGGCCGGGCTACACCTTC. Its protein is CATSRDGGYWPGYTF.

This chain links TRBV28 with TRBJ2-3; D remains ambiguous. This CDR3 region has 15 residues. V was clipped by 3 bases and J by 0 bases, with 10 bases between them. The germline gives CDR1 MDHEN, CDR2 SYDVKM. The CDR3 protein is CASSFSLSSTDTQYF. Here the CDR3 DNA reads TGTGCCAGCAGTTTCTCGCTATCAAGCACAGATACGCAGTATTTT.

J is TRBJ1-1 and V is TRBV10-3; TRBD1 aligns across 8 bases. J was trimmed by 1 base and V by 10 bases; bases with no gene match: 8. Germline V gene sequence: CDR1 ENHRY, CDR2 SYGVKD. The CDR3 length is 14 residues. This chain's CDR3 is CATTGGKGNTEAFF. The CDR3 region has the DNA TGTGCCACCACAGGGGGGAAGGGGAACACTGAAGCTTTCTTT.

The chain combines TRBV3-1 (or the pseudogene TRBV3-2) with TRBJ2-5; a weak D match, TRBD1 (6 bases). Germline CDR1 LGHDT, CDR2 YNNKEL (reference sequence). The length of the CDR3 is 13 residues. V was clipped by 1 base and J by 4 bases, with 7 bases between them. As DNA, the CDR3 is TGTGCCAGCAGCCAAGGAGGGGGAGAGACCCAGTACTTC. Amino acid sequence: CASSQGGGETQYF.

This clone was seen just once. This sequence joins TRBV28 and TRBJ1-5; the D gene is possibly TRBD1 (6 bases). V shed 5 bases and J shed 2 bases, with 16 bases lying between them. Germline CDR1 MDHEN, CDR2 SYDVKM. The CDR3 is made up of 16 amino acids. The chain's CDR3 is CASSRPSGVGNQPQHF. The CDR3 DNA is TGTGCCAGCAGTCGACCCTCAGGGGTAGGCAATCAGCCCCAGCATTTT.

CDR3 sequence (DNA): TGTGCCAGTAGTATCCCGGGCAGGGGAAGCAATCAGCCCCAGCATTTT. Encoded protein: CASSIPGRGSNQPQHF. V gene TRBV19 combines with J gene TRBJ1-5; TRBD1 might be the D (6 bases). Germline CDR1 and CDR2: LNHDA and SQIVND (reference sequence). Trimming shortened V by 3 bases and J by 1 base, and 13 bases separated the two germline ends. This CDR3 region has 16 residues. The whole variable domain, remainder taken from reference TRBV19 and TRBJ1-5, is DGGITQSPKYLFRKEGQNVTLSCEQNLNHDAMYWYRQDPGQGLRLIYYSQIVNDFQKGDIAEGYSVSREKKESFPLTVTSAQKNPTAFYLCASSIPGRGSNQPQHFGDGTRLSIL.

This chain connects TRBV4-1 to TRBJ1-6, with D perhaps matching TRBD1 (5 bases). The germline gives CDR1 MGHRA, CDR2 YSYEKL. Trimming stripped 6 bases from V and 10 bases from J, with 19 bases between. This CDR3 is 15 amino acids long. DNA of the CDR3: TGCGCCAGCAGACGTCAGGGTTGGGGGAGGTCACCCCTCCACTTT. Amino acid sequence: CASRRQGWGRSPLHF.

This clone was seen once. The chain employs TRBV19 and TRBJ2-7, with D possibly being TRBD2 (5 bases). Per the germline V gene, CDR1 is LNHDA and CDR2 is SQIVND (reference sequence). V lost 3 bases and J lost 7, with 16 bases in between. The CDR3 has 14 residues. CDR3 region: CASSISTRSGEQYF. Here the CDR3 DNA reads TGTGCCAGTAGTATCTCTACAAGATCGGGGGAGCAGTACTTC.

The chain couples TRBV5-6 to TRBJ2-7; the D is unclear. The CDR3 is made up of 15 amino acids. Germline-derived CDR1 and CDR2 are SGHDT and YYEEEE. Trimming removed 0 bases from V and 1 base from J, with 11 bases in between. The CDR3 protein is CASSLVRQDSYEQYF. In nucleotides, the CDR3 is TGTGCCAGCAGCTTGGTTCGGCAGGATTCCTACGAGCAGTACTTC.

V and J are TRBV5-5 and TRBJ2-1, with 8 bases matching TRBD2. The CDR3 totals 16 residues. Germline values: CDR1 SGHKS, CDR2 YYEKEE (reference sequence). V gave up 4 bases and J gave up 7 bases; unmatched junction bases: 13. In DNA, the CDR3 is TGTGCCAGCAGCCAACTAGCGGTAGGGGAAGGGAATGAGCAGTTCTTC. It codes for CASSQLAVGEGNEQFF.

This chain links TRBV10-3 with TRBJ1-6, with TRBD1 as a possible D gene (6 bases). V gave up 5 bases and J gave up 4 bases, with 12 bases separating them. CDR3 length equals 15 residues. CDR1 ENHRY and CDR2 SYGVKD come from the germline V gene. The CDR3, as DNA: TGTGCCATCAGTCGGGACAAAGAATATAATTCACCCCTCCACTTT. Translated: CAISRDKEYNSPLHF.

The V call is TRBV28, the J call TRBJ2-5; D is possibly TRBD1 (6 bases). Trimming shortened V by 6 bases and J by 0 bases, and 11 bases separated the two germline ends. The CDR3 has 14 residues. CDR1 is MDHEN and CDR2 is SYDVKM in the germline V gene. The CDR3: CASSRQAYQETQYF. DNA of the CDR3: TGTGCCAGCAGCCGACAGGCCTACCAAGAGACCCAGTACTTC.

V and J are TRBV6-5 and TRBJ2-1; tentatively, D is TRBD1 (5 bases). Looked up from germline, CDR1 is MNHEY and CDR2 is SVGAGI. The CDR3 consists of 11 residues. The ends were cut back, 6 bases at V and 13 bases at J, with 13 bases in the middle. CDR3 region: CASSSQTAQFF. CDR3 DNA sequence: TGTGCCAGCAGCTCCCAGACAGCCCAGTTCTTC.

This clone occurred once. The chain has TRBV6-5 and TRBJ2-1, with 8 bases that match TRBD1. The CDR3 loop spans 16 amino acids. V gave up 0 bases and J gave up 9 bases; unmatched junction bases: 10. Germline V gene lookup returns CDR1 MNHEY and CDR2 SVGAGI. DNA of the CDR3: TGTGCCAGCAGTTACTCGAGTGGCAGGGGGCGGGTTGAGCAGTTCTTC. Amino acid sequence: CASSYSSGRGRVEQFF.

V gene TRBV5-1 combines with J gene TRBJ2-5; 8 bases agree with TRBD1. The J segment lost 4 bases and the V segment lost 0 bases, leaving 2 bases of the junction unmatched. Germline-derived CDR1 and CDR2 are SGHRS and YFSETQ. This CDR3 comprises 14 residues. The CDR3 nucleotides are TGCGCCAGCAGCTTGGGACAGGGGATAGAGACCCAGTACTTC. This sequence encodes CASSLGQGIETQYF.

The chain is built from TRBV28 and TRBJ1-4, with a possible D match to TRBD1 (6 bases). Per germline, CDR1 MDHEN and CDR2 SYDVKM. This CDR3 contains 18 residues. V lost 6 bases and J 0 bases, leaving 20 bases between the germline ends. The chain's CDR3 is CASSSPGTLSSTNEKLFF. The CDR3 nucleotides are TGTGCCAGCAGCTCCCCCGGGACATTAAGTTCAACTAATGAAAAACTGTTTTTT.

The genes are TRBV27 and TRBJ2-7; perhaps TRBD2 as D (5 bases). This CDR3 has 14 residues. Germline CDR1 MNHEY, CDR2 SMNVEV (reference sequence). Trimming pared 6 bases from V and 1 base from J, leaving 13 bases between. CDR3 sequence: CASRPAGGSYEQYF. The CDR3 nucleotides are TGTGCCAGCAGGCCGGCGGGTGGGTCCTACGAGCAGTACTTC.

V gene TRBV19 combines with J gene TRBJ2-1; TRBD1 aligns across 10 bases. V was clipped by 1 base and J by 6 bases; unmatched bases: 6. Looked up from germline, CDR1 is LNHDA and CDR2 is SQIVND (reference sequence). The CDR3 contains 16 residues. The chain's CDR3 is CASSIGTRTGGNEQFF. DNA for the CDR3: TGTGCCAGTAGTATAGGAACCCGGACAGGGGGCAATGAGCAGTTCTTC.